This TCR beta chain stems from a study of blood T cell repertoires in COVID-19. Original data processing: Researchers report that nucleated cell counts were estimated from reference gene primer amplification. Some clones are missing from TCRdb's copy, which holds only in-frame ones; the method was immunoSEQ multiplex PCR. V and J calls plus clone size are reproduced from that table; the DNA served to infer D and trimming. The sample carries more than 200,000 clones, 65% to 90% recorded once. This CDR3 has 15 residues. CDR1 and CDR2 (germline): SGHKS, YYEKEE (reference sequence). Trimming cost V 6 bases and J 5 bases, with 20 bases left between them.

This chain uses TRBV5-5 with TRBJ2-5; D is possibly TRBD1 (6 bases). The TCR was taken from a man older than 75 with acute or convalescent COVID-19. Material for sequencing was peripheral blood. CDR3 sequence: CASIPAVDRRETQYF. CDR3 nucleotides: TGTGCCAGCATCCCTGCGGTCGACAGGAGGGAGACCCAGTACTTC.